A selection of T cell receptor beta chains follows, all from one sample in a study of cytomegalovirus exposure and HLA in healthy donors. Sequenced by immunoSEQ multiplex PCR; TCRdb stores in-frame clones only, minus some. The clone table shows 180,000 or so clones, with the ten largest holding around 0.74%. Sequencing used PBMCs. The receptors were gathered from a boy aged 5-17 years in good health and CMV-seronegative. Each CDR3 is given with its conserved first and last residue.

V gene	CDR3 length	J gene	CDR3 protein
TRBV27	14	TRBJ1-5	CASSLFVGNQPQHF
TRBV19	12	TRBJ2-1	CASDSGGLEQFF
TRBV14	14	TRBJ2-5	CASSRTSGQETQYF
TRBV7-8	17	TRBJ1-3	CASSLALIRGSGNTIYF
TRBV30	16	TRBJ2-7	CAWSSGLAGQPYEQYF
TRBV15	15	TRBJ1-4	CATSRWGQFNEKLFF
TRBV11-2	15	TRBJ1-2	CASSFAETALRGYTF
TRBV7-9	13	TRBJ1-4	CASINDRNEKLFF
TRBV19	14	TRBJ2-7	CASSPRQGNYEQYF
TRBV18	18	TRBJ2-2	CASSQLAGARSNTGELFF
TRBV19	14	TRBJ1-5	CASRPAQPNQPQHF
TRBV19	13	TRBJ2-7	CASSPDRGYEQYF
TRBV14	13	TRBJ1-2	CASSQPGFYGYTF
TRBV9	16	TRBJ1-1	CASSVSGNKGRAEAFF
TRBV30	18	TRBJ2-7	CAWSVVGIAGGPAYEQYF
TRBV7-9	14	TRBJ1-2	CASTHRDRVSGYTF
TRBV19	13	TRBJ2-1	CASSTLAANEQFF
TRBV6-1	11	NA	CASSPHYEQYF
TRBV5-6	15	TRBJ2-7	CASSLTGRYTYEQYF
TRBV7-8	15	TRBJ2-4	CASSSRGFGKNIQYF
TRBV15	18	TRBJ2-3	CATSRGLAGGGGTDTQYF
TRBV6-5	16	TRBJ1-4	CASSYQGGAGHEKLFF
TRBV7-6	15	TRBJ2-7	CASSLIATGSYEQYF
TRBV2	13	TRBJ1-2	CASNIQGDYGYTF
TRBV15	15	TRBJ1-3	CATSRGAGFGNTIYF
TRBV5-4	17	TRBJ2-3	CASSPQRLAGSTDTQYF
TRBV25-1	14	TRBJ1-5	CASSDRASNQPQHF
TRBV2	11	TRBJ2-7	CASGTGYEQYF
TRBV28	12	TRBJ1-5	CASRGQNQPQHF
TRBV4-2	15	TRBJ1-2	CASSQDSGAGYGYTF
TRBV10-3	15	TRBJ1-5	CAISDWGQGSQPQHF
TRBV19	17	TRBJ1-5	CASSMLRAGGGNQPQHF
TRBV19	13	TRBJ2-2	CASSRSNAGELFF
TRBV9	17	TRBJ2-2	CASSVAILAANTGELFF
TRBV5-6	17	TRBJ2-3	CASSLRTSGGGADTQYF
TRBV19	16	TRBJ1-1	CASSIVRRRREDEAFF
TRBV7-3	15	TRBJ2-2	CASSLLAGPTGELFF
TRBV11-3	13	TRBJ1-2	CASTLSRCYGYTF
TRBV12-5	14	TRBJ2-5	CASQTSGGGETQYF